Listed here are 10 T cell receptor beta chains from one sample, sequenced in a study of OX40 agonist ivuxolimab in advanced cancers. The assay was immunoSEQ multiplex PCR, and TCRdb's table has in-frame clones only and misses some. The data contain under 70,000 clones, just over 85% of them singletons. The source was CD4+ or CD8+ T cells sorted from blood, collected in a trial of the OX40 agonist ivuxolimab. All receptors derive from an adult with an advanced solid tumor such as melanoma, head and neck, liver or kidney cancer.

This sequence joins TRBV6-6 and TRBJ2-7; D is perhaps TRBD1 or TRBD2 (5 bases each). The ends were cut back, 2 bases at V and 5 bases at J, with 13 bases in the middle. Germline V gene sequence: CDR1 MNHNY, CDR2 SVGAGI (reference sequence). CDR3 length: 14 residues. CDR3 sequence: CASSYPGPSDEQYF. The CDR3 region has the DNA TGTGCCAGCAGTTACCCGGGACCCTCGGACGAGCAGTACTTC.

This clone was detected a few times. The CDR3: CASGLSRDIGNTIYF. The CDR3 DNA follows: TGTGCTAGTGGTTTGTCCCGGGACATTGGAAACACCATATATTTT. This rearrangement joins TRBV12-5 to TRBJ1-3, with D possibly TRBD1 on 6 matching bases. The V end lost 2 bases, the J end lost 3 bases, and 11 bases lay between the germline ends. CDR1 and CDR2 (germline): LGHNT, FRNRAP. The CDR3 spans 15 residues.

The V and J genes are TRBV5-4 and TRBJ2-7; D not certain. V shed 2 bases and J shed 2 bases, with 8 bases lying between them. The CDR3 has 13 amino acids. Germline V gene sequence: CDR1 SGHNT, CDR2 YYREEE (reference sequence). The CDR3 sequence: CASSFDMTYEQYF. The CDR3 nucleotides are TGTGCCAGCAGCTTCGACATGACCTACGAGCAGTACTTC.

The rearrangement links TRBV7-2 to TRBJ2-7; possible D gene TRBD1, 6 bases. The CDR3 runs 11 residues. Germline V lookup: CDR1 SGHTA, CDR2 FQGNSA. Trimming removed 1 base at V and 11 bases at J, with 9 bases between. The CDR3 nucleotides read TGTGCCAGCAGCTTAGGGGCAGGGGAGTACTTC. This gives the protein CASSLGAGEYF.

This clone was seen only a few times. The chain employs TRBV7-9 and TRBJ2-7, with a weak D call TRBD1 (5 bases). This CDR3 is built from 12 residues. Trimming left V 8 bases short and J 5 bases short, with 13 bases between. Germline assignment: CDR1 SEHNR and CDR2 FQNEAQ (reference sequence). CDR3 residues: CASCQGADEQYF. CDR3 nucleotide sequence: TGTGCCAGCTGTCAAGGGGCTGACGAGCAGTACTTC.

The chain is built from TRBV19 and TRBJ1-4, with TRBD1 identical over 7 bases. CDR1 is LNHDA, CDR2 SQIVND, per germline (reference sequence). Trimming removed 7 bases from V and 3 bases from J; junction bases left unmatched: 2. The CDR3 runs to 13 residues. The CDR3 DNA is TGTGCCAGTAAGCAGGGGGCTAATGAAAAACTGTTTTTT. Translated, it gives CASKQGANEKLFF.

This clone was recorded only once. V is TRBV27 and J is TRBJ1-1; D possibly corresponds to TRBD1 (6 bases). The CDR3 runs 14 residues. The V end lost 7 bases, the J end lost 0 bases, and 12 bases lay between the germline ends. The germline CDR1 and CDR2 sequences are MNHEY and SMNVEV (reference sequence). CDR3 sequence: CASMTGIMNTEAFF. In DNA, the CDR3 is TGTGCCAGCATGACAGGCATCATGAACACTGAAGCTTTCTTT.

The chain couples TRBV6-5 to TRBJ1-2, with D hard to call. The CDR3 runs 12 residues. The ends were cut back, 5 bases at V and 8 bases at J, with 12 bases in the middle. CDR1 and CDR2 from the germline V gene are MNHEY and SVGAGI. CDR3 nucleotides: TGTGCCAGCAGTGACCGCTTAGGCGGCTACACCTTC. As protein: CASSDRLGGYTF.

The rearrangement joins TRBV5-1 to TRBJ1-4, with D possibly TRBD1 on 5 matching bases. Germline V gene lookup returns CDR1 SGHRS and CDR2 YFSETQ. The CDR3 is 16 residues long. V lost 4 bases and J 5 bases, leaving 18 bases between the germline ends. The CDR3 coding sequence is TGCGCCAGCAGCCAAATGTCTGGGGGGACCAATGAAAAACTGTTTTTT. This translates into CASSQMSGGTNEKLFF.

The chain links TRBV28 to TRBJ2-3; D perhaps matches TRBD2 (6 bases). Trimming left V 2 bases short and J 2 bases short, with 23 bases between. The CDR3 spans 19 residues. CDR1 is MDHEN and CDR2 is SYDVKM in the germline V gene. The CDR3 spells CASSLVSGLNYRFTDTQYF. The DNA of the CDR3 is TGTGCCAGCAGTTTAGTTAGCGGCCTAAATTACCGCTTCACAGATACGCAGTATTTT.